This T cell receptor (beta chain) was profiled in a study of molecular identifiers for immune sequencing clone quantification. As for the study in general: RNA, taken in replicates from about 20,000 or 100,000 naive CD8 cells, was split five ways, with four sequenced. Study-level findings and limits: Jurkat TCR RNA spiked in from one cell (amid roughly 970,000 naive cells) was reportedly detectable.

This clonotype was counted a few times. Its antigen is not identified. The CDR3 totals 17 residues. Germline trimming cut 3 bases from V and 1 base from J; bases unmatched to any gene: 9. Sorting captured naive CD8 T cells as CD8+CD4-CCR7+CD45RA+. Previously published methods and listed TCR primers were used for the bulk TCR libraries. TCRdb reprocessed the PCR reads with MiXCR, giving one entry per CDR3 protein. The table has hundreds of thousands of distinct CDR3 sequences, about a quarter seen once. V and J are TRBV12-3 or TRBV12-4 and TRBJ2-5; 9 bases are a match to TRBD1. This sequence originates from a human donor in good health. Some libraries in this study had Jurkat cell RNA spiked in. Source material: naive CD8+ T cells from blood, with Jurkat cell RNA spiked in. Subset denoted: FACS-sorted CD8+CD4-CCR7+CD45RA+ naive T cells. Here the CDR3 DNA reads TGTGCCAGCAGTTTCGGCCGTACAGGGGGCTCCCAAGAGACCCAGTACTTC. It specifies CASSFGRTGGSQETQYF.